Each of the 23 T cell receptor beta chains below was sequenced from the same sample in a study of OX40 agonist ivuxolimab in advanced cancers. Sequencing used immunoSEQ multiplex PCR; TCRdb keeps in-frame clones, though not all of them. The sample contains around 63,000 clones, 80% to 95% of which appear only once. The source was CD4+ or CD8+ T cells sorted from blood, collected in a trial of the OX40 agonist ivuxolimab. All receptors come from an adult with an advanced solid tumor such as melanoma, head and neck, liver or kidney cancer.

The V and J genes are TRBV5-1 and TRBJ2-5; 10 bases map to TRBD1. The DNA end lines up better with TRBJ2-7; the J call may be wrong. The length of the CDR3 is 14 residues. Germline values: CDR1 SGHRS, CDR2 YFSETQ. The CDR3 loop is CASSYGTGDYEQYF. CDR3 DNA: TGCGCCAGCAGCTACGGGACAGGGGACTACGAGCAGTACTTC.

The gene calls are TRBV28 and TRBJ1-5; 8 bases are shared with TRBD1. CDR1 and CDR2 from the germline V gene are MDHEN and SYDVKM. The ends lost 5 bases at V and 6 bases at J; junction bases unmatched: 9. The CDR3 is made up of 15 amino acids. The DNA of the CDR3 is TGTGCCAGCAGTCTCGACAGGGGAATATTTCAGCCCCAGCATTTT. Amino acid sequence: CASSLDRGIFQPQHF.

CDR3 coding DNA: TGTGCCAGCAGTGCGACAGGGTTAAATGGCTACACCTTC. It encodes CASSATGLNGYTF. The rearrangement joins TRBV2 to TRBJ1-2; 7 nucleotides agree with TRBD1. With 4 bases clipped from V and 6 bases from J, the junction kept 5 bases outside the gene matches. CDR1 is SNHLY, CDR2 FYNNEI, per germline. The CDR3 is 13 residues long.

The rearrangement uses TRBV27 and TRBJ1-1, with 11 nucleotides matching TRBD1. CDR3 length equals 15 residues. Trimming cost V 8 bases and J 4 bases; bases outside gene matches: 9. Germline CDR1 and CDR2: MNHEY and SMNVEV (reference sequence). The CDR3 coding sequence is TGTGCCAGCCTTTACCCCGGGACAGGGGGCACTGAAGCTTTCTTT. Translated, it gives CASLYPGTGGTEAFF.

The chain employs TRBV7-8 and TRBJ2-7; 11 nucleotides match TRBD2. Germline lookup yields CDR1 SGHVS and CDR2 FQNEAQ. V shed 8 bases and J 2 bases; nucleotides not matched to a gene: 8. CDR3 size: 15 residues. The CDR3 DNA reads as TGTGCCAGCGCACTAGCGGGAGCGTCAGCCTACGAGCAGTACTTC. It is translated as CASALAGASAYEQYF.

The chain combines TRBV9 with TRBJ2-3; no clear D gene. V lost 0 bases to trimming and J lost 4 bases, with 12 bases between them. CDR1 is SGDLS and CDR2 is YYNGEE in the germline V gene. The CDR3 runs 15 residues. The CDR3: CASSVEGIGSDTQYF. For the CDR3, the DNA is TGTGCCAGCAGCGTAGAAGGGATAGGGTCAGATACGCAGTATTTT.

This clone was seen once. The CDR3 spells CASSPLRGAWDEQYF. The CDR3 nucleotides read TGTGCCAGCAGTCCCCTGCGAGGGGCGTGGGATGAGCAGTACTTC. The chain carries TRBV27 and TRBJ2-7; the D gene could be TRBD1 or TRBD2 (5 bases each). V dropped 5 bases and J dropped 7 bases, with 21 bases sitting between them. The CDR3 sequence is 15 residues long. The germline CDR1 and CDR2 sequences are MNHEY and SMNVEV (reference sequence).

The chain joins TRBV28 to TRBJ2-7; D is possibly TRBD1 (5 bases). V lost 3 bases and J 1 base, leaving 10 bases between the germline ends. The germline V gene has CDR1 MDHEN and CDR2 SYDVKM. CDR3 length: 14 residues. The CDR3: CASSLGPGSYEQYF. In DNA, the CDR3 is TGTGCCAGCAGTTTGGGCCCAGGGTCCTACGAGCAGTACTTC. Looking up the rest from reference TRBV28 and TRBJ2-7 gives the full variable domain: DVKVTQSSRYLVKRTGEKVFLECVQDMDHENMFWYRQDPGLGLRLIYFSYDVKMKEKGDIPEGYSVSREKKERFSLILESASTNQTSMYLCASSLGPGSYEQYFGPGTRLTVT.

The chain has TRBV25-1 and TRBJ2-7; a weak D match, TRBD2 (7 bases). The CDR3 loop spans 15 amino acids. V lost 2 bases and J lost 6, with 17 bases in between. Germline V gene data show CDR1 as MGHDK and CDR2 as SYGVNS. The CDR3 DNA is TGTGCCAGCAGTGAACCTCGGGGGGCAACGGTCGAGCAGTACTTC. It is translated as CASSEPRGATVEQYF.

The chain carries TRBV4-2 and TRBJ1-1, with D possibly TRBD1 on 5 matching bases. The CDR3 has 13 amino acids. Germline CDR1 and CDR2: LGHNA and YNFKEQ. Trimming removed 3 bases at V and 5 bases at J, with 10 bases between. The CDR3 bases are TGTGCCAGCAGCCACATCGACAGAACTGAAGCTTTCTTT. Its protein product is CASSHIDRTEAFF.

The chain recombines TRBV6-1 with TRBJ2-5; D is uncertain. The V gene's germline CDR1 is MNHNS and CDR2 SASEGT. Trimming pared 1 base from V and 3 bases from J, leaving 12 bases between. The length of the CDR3 is 15 residues. The CDR3 coding sequence is TGTGCCAGCAGTGAAGGGGTCACATGGGAAGAGACCCAGTACTTC. Protein: CASSEGVTWEETQYF.

This sequence joins TRBV19 and TRBJ2-7; no definite D call. The CDR3 spans 17 residues. In germline, CDR1 is LNHDA, CDR2 SQIVND (reference sequence). Trimming cost V 2 bases and J 2 bases, with 19 bases left between them. As DNA, the CDR3 is TGTGCCAGTAGTATAATTTGGACCCGGGCTCTCCCCTACGAGCAGTACTTC. Its translation: CASSIIWTRALPYEQYF. The complete variable domain, with remaining parts taken from reference TRBV19 and TRBJ2-7, reads DGGITQSPKYLFRKEGQNVTLSCEQNLNHDAMYWYRQDPGQGLRLIYYSQIVNDFQKGDIAEGYSVSREKKESFPLTVTSAQKNPTAFYLCASSIIWTRALPYEQYFGPGTRLTVT.

A remark on this clone: An end of the junction differs from the germline gene, which may be a read error. The identical CDR3 is also encoded by other nucleotide sequences in the sample. CDR3 loop: CASNAGGAEQFF. The CDR3 nucleotides are TGTGCCAGTAATGCGGGGGGGGCGGAGCAATTCTTC. The chain links TRBV19 to TRBJ2-1, with TRBD2 identical over 9 bases. The CDR3 contains 12 residues. Germline V gene sequence: CDR1 LNHDA, CDR2 SQIVND (reference sequence).

The V gene is TRBV19, the J gene TRBJ2-1; 13 bases are a match to TRBD2. Germline V gene data show CDR1 as LNHDA and CDR2 as SQIVND (reference sequence). J was trimmed by 3 bases and V by 6 bases; bases with no gene match: 5. The CDR3 extends over 16 amino acids. CDR3 in DNA: TGTGCCAGTAGCCGGGGACTAGCGGGATACTACAATGAGCAGTTCTTC. Translating it yields CASSRGLAGYYNEQFF.

The J gene is TRBJ2-5, the V gene TRBV4-1; D remains ambiguous. The CDR3 sequence is 14 residues long. Trimming removed 7 bases at V and 5 bases at J, with 17 bases between. Looked up from germline, CDR1 is MGHRA and CDR2 is YSYEKL. CDR3 DNA sequence: TGCGCCAGCACTAAGACCCCGGCGACGGAGACCCAGTACTTC. Translation: CASTKTPATETQYF.

This chain links TRBV28 with TRBJ1-2; D remains ambiguous. Germline V gene lookup returns CDR1 MDHEN and CDR2 SYDVKM. Trimming removed 5 bases from V and 2 bases from J, with 9 bases in between. This CDR3 comprises 13 residues. For the CDR3, the DNA is TGTGCCAGCAGTCCGACACCCAACTATGGCTACACCTTC. It specifies CASSPTPNYGYTF.

The chain is built from TRBV21-1 and TRBJ2-7; the table's D call, TRBD2, was not checked against the DNA. TRBV21-1 counts as a pseudogene. The CDR3 length is 15 residues. DNA of the CDR3: TGTGCCAGCAGCAAAGTGGAGGTACCGTCCTACGAGCAGTACTTC. It yields the protein CASSKVEVPSYEQYF.

This clone was seen a few times. This chain uses TRBV7-8 with TRBJ1-1; D is perhaps TRBD1 (6 bases). The V and J ends lost 5 bases and 4 bases respectively, with 11 bases between them. The CDR3 runs 13 residues. Germline lookup yields CDR1 SGHVS and CDR2 FQNEAQ. The CDR3 nucleotides read TGTGCCAGCAGCATTCGGGGGGCCACTGAAGCTTTCTTT. The encoded protein is CASSIRGATEAFF.

J is TRBJ2-1 and V is TRBV18, with D possibly matching TRBD2 (6 bases). Germline CDR1 is KGHSH and CDR2 is LQKENI. The CDR3 consists of 17 residues. The germline V and J ends were trimmed by 6 bases and 4 bases, with 22 bases remaining between them. CDR3 DNA sequence: TGTGCCAGCTCCCCCCCTTTTAAACGCGGGGATTACAATGAGCAGTTCTTC. Translation: CASSPPFKRGDYNEQFF.

The rearrangement joins TRBV25-1 to TRBJ2-2; unclear D gene. Germline CDR1 is MGHDK and CDR2 is SYGVNS. The V gene lost 3 bases and the J gene lost 6 bases, with 11 bases spanning the gap. The CDR3 contains 14 residues. The CDR3 nucleotides are TGTGCCAGCAGTGATGACAAGAGCGCCGGGGAGCTGTTTTTT. As protein: CASSDDKSAGELFF.

This chain joins TRBV19 and TRBJ2-1; perhaps TRBD2 as D (5 bases). CDR1 is LNHDA, CDR2 SQIVND, per germline (reference sequence). The CDR3 length is 16 residues. Trimming took 3 bases from V and 7 from J, leaving 19 bases between them. The CDR3 loop is CASSIQDLTILNEQFF. CDR3 in DNA: TGTGCCAGTAGTATTCAGGACTTAACAATACTAAATGAGCAGTTCTTC. The variable domain in full, with the rest retrieved from reference TRBV19 and TRBJ2-1, is DGGITQSPKYLFRKEGQNVTLSCEQNLNHDAMYWYRQDPGQGLRLIYYSQIVNDFQKGDIAEGYSVSREKKESFPLTVTSAQKNPTAFYLCASSIQDLTILNEQFFGPGTRLTVL.

The chain has TRBV5-6 and TRBJ2-7, with TRBD1 as a possible D gene (5 bases). The germline V gene has CDR1 SGHDT and CDR2 YYEEEE. V lost 2 bases and J 2 bases, leaving 11 bases between the germline ends. There are 14 residues in the CDR3. The CDR3: CASSFWQGPYEQYF. The DNA of the CDR3 is TGTGCCAGCAGCTTCTGGCAGGGCCCCTACGAGCAGTACTTC.

The chain employs TRBV13 and TRBJ1-2; a possible D gene is TRBD1 (5 bases). The CDR3 has 18 amino acids. The V and J ends lost 0 bases and 3 bases respectively, with 20 bases between them. Germline lookup yields CDR1 PRHDT and CDR2 FYEKMQ (reference sequence). Here the CDR3 DNA reads TGTGCCAGCAGCTTAGGCACCCCGGGGGAGGGGCTCGACTATGGCTACACCTTC. Its protein is CASSLGTPGEGLDYGYTF.